These T cell receptor beta chains were read from a single sample in a study of cytomegalovirus exposure and HLA in healthy donors. Profiling relied on immunoSEQ multiplex PCR, and the TCRdb table lists in-frame clones only, not all of them. The table includes roughly 100,000 clones, around 79% detected once. Sequences were obtained from PBMCs. The receptors were sampled from a woman aged 40-49 years in good health and CMV-seronegative. Each CDR3 is given with its conserved first and last residue. The D gene is left open where the match is weak. Expanded clones are given a class, and other clones once, few, many or no size at all.

V: TRBV6-6
J: TRBJ1-6
size: .
D: .
DNA: TGTGCCAGCAGTTACGTAAAGGAGAATTCACCCCTCCACTTT
CDR3: CASSYVKENSPLHF

V: TRBV28
J: TRBJ1-2
size: .
D: TRBD1
DNA: TGTGCCAGCAGTACCGGGACAGGGGGTTTGATAGAGGGCTACACCTTC
CDR3: CASSTGTGGLIEGYTF

V: TRBV15
J: TRBJ2-7
size: .
D: .
DNA: TGTGCCACCAGCCTTGGACCGGGACTCGACTACGAGCAGTACTTC
CDR3: CATSLGPGLDYEQYF

V: TRBV28
J: TRBJ2-3
size: .
D: .
DNA: TGTGCCAGCAGTTCAAGGACAGACACAGATACGCAGTATTTT
CDR3: CASSSRTDTDTQYF

V: TRBV6-1
J: TRBJ1-1
size: .
D: .
DNA: TGTGCCAGCAGTGAAGCGGTGGCAGGTAGTAGTGTGAACACTGAAGCTTTCTTT
CDR3: CASSEAVAGSSVNTEAFF

V: TRBV7-9
J: TRBJ1-1
size: .
D: TRBD1
DNA: TGTTCCAGCAGCTCAGGGGGTGGCACTGAAGCTTTCTTT
CDR3: CSSSSGGGTEAFF

V: TRBV28
J: TRBJ1-3
size: .
D: TRBD1
DNA: TGTGCCAGCAATGACAGGGGGTCTGGAAACACCATATATTTT
CDR3: CASNDRGSGNTIYF

V: TRBV4-3
J: TRBJ1-2
size: few
D: .
DNA: TGCGCCAGCAGCGAAAGCCAGGGGATCGGGTATGGCTACACCTTC
CDR3: CASSESQGIGYGYTF

V: TRBV5-6
J: TRBJ1-1
size: .
D: .
DNA: TGTGCCAGCAGCTTGGGACAGGACGACACTGAAGCTTTCTTT
CDR3: CASSLGQDDTEAFF

V: TRBV7-9
J: TRBJ1-1
size: .
D: .
DNA: TGTTCCAGCAGCTTACGGGGAGGGGCCGCGAACACTGAAGCTTTCTTT
CDR3: CSSSLRGGAANTEAFF

V: TRBV2
J: TRBJ1-6
size: .
D: .
DNA: TGTGCCAGCAGTGAGTCAGCTAGCGCCTATAATTCACCCCTCCACTTT
CDR3: CASSESASAYNSPLHF

V: TRBV7-9
J: TRBJ2-7
size: .
D: .
DNA: TGTGCCAGCAGCCAACTCTACGAGCAGTACTTC
CDR3: CASSQLYEQYF

V: TRBV7-9
J: TRBJ2-5
size: .
D: .
DNA: TGTGCCAGCAGCTTAGGCCGGGGGGCAGGGTCGTACCAAGAGACCCAGTACTTC
CDR3: CASSLGRGAGSYQETQYF

V: TRBV28
J: TRBJ2-2
size: few
D: .
DNA: TGTGCCAGCAGTTCCCATGGACTAACCGTAGGGACCGGGGAGCTGTTTTTT
CDR3: CASSSHGLTVGTGELFF

V: TRBV7-8
J: TRBJ2-1
size: few
D: TRBD1
DNA: TGTGCCAGCAGCTTAACCGGGACAGATTACAATGAGCAGTTCTTC
CDR3: CASSLTGTDYNEQFF

V: TRBV12-5
J: TRBJ2-2
size: .
D: TRBD1
DNA: TGTGCTAGTGGTTTGGTAGCCGGGACAGGGGGCACCGGGGAGCTGTTTTTT
CDR3: CASGLVAGTGGTGELFF

V: TRBV4-3
J: TRBJ2-7
size: once
D: TRBD1
DNA: TGCGCCAGCAGCCAAGACTGGACAGGTCGAGAGCAGTACTTC
CDR3: CASSQDWTGREQYF

V: TRBV7-7
J: TRBJ2-7
size: .
D: TRBD1
DNA: TGTGCCAGCAGCTTGACAGGGGGGGACTACGAGCAGTACTTC
CDR3: CASSLTGGDYEQYF

V: TRBV6-5
J: TRBJ2-1
size: once
D: .
DNA: TGTGCCAGCACCTCAGTAGCCTTGGGAGACAATGAGCAGTTCTTC
CDR3: CASTSVALGDNEQFF

V: TRBV18
J: TRBJ1-2
size: .
D: TRBD1
DNA: TGTGCCAGCTCACTGGGACAGACAAACAACTATGGCTACACCTTC
CDR3: CASSLGQTNNYGYTF

V: TRBV5-1
J: TRBJ2-5
size: .
D: TRBD1
DNA: TGCGCCAGCAGCTTAGGGGGCATGGAGACCCAGTACTTC
CDR3: CASSLGGMETQYF

V: TRBV6-5
J: TRBJ1-2
size: .
D: TRBD1
DNA: TGTGCCAGCAGTTACTCGATGGGGCAGGGGGTTCACACCTTC
CDR3: CASSYSMGQGVHTF

V: TRBV4-1
J: TRBJ1-1
size: .
D: .
DNA: TGCGCCAGCAGCCGACAGTCTGAAGCTTTCTTT
CDR3: CASSRQSEAFF

V: TRBV27
J: TRBJ2-7
size: once
D: .
DNA: TGTGCCAGCAGTCCTAGGTCTGTTGGCGAGCAGTACTTC
CDR3: CASSPRSVGEQYF

V: TRBV30
J: TRBJ2-5
size: few
D: .
DNA: TGTGCCTGGGGAACAGGGTTCGAGACCCAGTACTTC
CDR3: CAWGTGFETQYF

V: TRBV7-2
J: TRBJ2-1
size: .
D: .
DNA: TGTGCCAGCAGCTTAGGTGGGGGGGGCGTGCAGTTCTTC
CDR3: CASSLGGGGVQFF

V: TRBV7-2
J: TRBJ2-1
size: .
D: TRBD2
DNA: TGTGCCGAAGGCGTGGGACTAGCGGGAATCAATGAGCAGTTCTTC
CDR3: CAEGVGLAGINEQFF

V: TRBV6-6
J: TRBJ2-7
size: .
D: TRBD1
DNA: TGTGCCAGCAGTCCGGGACAGGGTATCGAGCAGTACTTC
CDR3: CASSPGQGIEQYF

V: TRBV29-1
J: TRBJ2-4
size: .
D: TRBD2
DNA: TGCAGCGTTGACACTAGCGGCGCTCGGGACATTCAGTACTTC
CDR3: CSVDTSGARDIQYF

V: TRBV10-3
J: TRBJ2-3
size: .
D: .
DNA: TGTGCCATCAGTCAAACAGATACGCAGTATTTT
CDR3: CAISQTDTQYF

V: TRBV28
J: TRBJ1-3
size: .
D: .
DNA: TGTGCCAGCAGTTTATGGGGGGGAAAAGGAAACACCATATATTTT
CDR3: CASSLWGGKGNTIYF

V: TRBV5-5
J: TRBJ1-5
size: .
D: .
DNA: TGTGCCAGCAGCTGGGGGGACAATCAGCCCCAGCATTTT
CDR3: CASSWGDNQPQHF

V: TRBV7-2
J: TRBJ1-1
size: .
D: TRBD1
DNA: TGTGCCAGCAGCCCCTCGACAGGGGGGAACACTGAAGCTTTCTTT
CDR3: CASSPSTGGNTEAFF

V: TRBV4-1
J: TRBJ2-4
size: once
D: .
DNA: TGCGCCAGCAGCCCGTTAATCGGGGTAGCCAAAAACATTCAGTACTTC
CDR3: CASSPLIGVAKNIQYF

V: TRBV9
J: TRBJ2-7
size: .
D: .
DNA: TGTGCCAGCAGCCCACGAGGGAGAGGATACGAGCAGTACTTC
CDR3: CASSPRGRGYEQYF

V: TRBV5-1
J: TRBJ2-6
size: .
D: .
DNA: TGCGCCAGCAGTGCCCTAAACTCTGTGGCCAACGTCCTGACTTTC
CDR3: CASSALNSVANVLTF

V: TRBV28
J: TRBJ1-1
size: .
D: TRBD1
DNA: TGTGCCAGCAGTGACGAGCCAGGGGGCTACCCTGAAGCTTTCTTT
CDR3: CASSDEPGGYPEAFF

V: TRBV19
J: TRBJ2-3
size: .
D: .
DNA: TGTGCCAGTAGTATCGCCACAGGGTCGGGGGATACGCAGTATTTT
CDR3: CASSIATGSGDTQYF

V: TRBV2
J: TRBJ1-5
size: .
D: .
DNA: TGTGCCAGCAGTGTTAGGAAGGGGCTCGGCAATCAGCCCCAGCATTTT
CDR3: CASSVRKGLGNQPQHF

V: TRBV19
J: TRBJ1-5
size: .
D: TRBD1
DNA: TGTGCCAGTAGTATGGTCGGGACAGCCATAAATCAGCCCCAGCATTTT
CDR3: CASSMVGTAINQPQHF

V: TRBV5-1
J: TRBJ1-1
size: .
D: TRBD1
DNA: TGCGCCAGCAACCCGGACAGGACGAACACTGAAGCTTTCTTT
CDR3: CASNPDRTNTEAFF

V: TRBV21-1
J: TRBJ1-2
size: .
D: .
DNA: TGCCCCTGGACAGGGAAGATTAACTATGGCTACACCTTC
CDR3: CPWTGKINYGYTF

V: TRBV11-2
J: TRBJ1-1
size: .
D: .
DNA: TGTGCCAGCAGCTTAGACACAACAGTTTTGGCTTTCTTT
CDR3: CASSLDTTVLAFF

V: TRBV28
J: TRBJ2-5
size: .
D: .
DNA: TGTGCCAGCAGGGGGCGTATAAGGATTTTCGAAGAGACCCAGTACTTC
CDR3: CASRGRIRIFEETQYF

V: TRBV7-6
J: TRBJ2-1
size: .
D: .
DNA: TGTGCCAGCAGCTTGGTTCAACCTTGGGGCTTCTACAATGAGCAGTTCTTC
CDR3: CASSLVQPWGFYNEQFF

V: TRBV15
J: TRBJ1-4
size: .
D: .
DNA: TGTGCCACCACCCTCCCCGGGGGGTATAATGAAAAACTGTTTTTT
CDR3: CATTLPGGYNEKLFF

V: TRBV5-8
J: TRBJ1-1
size: .
D: .
DNA: TGTGCCAGCAGCTTGGCCCACAGGGACACGAACACTGAAGCTTTCTTT
CDR3: CASSLAHRDTNTEAFF

V: TRBV4-3
J: TRBJ2-1
size: .
D: TRBD2
DNA: TGCGCCAGCAGCTCTAGCGGGGGTATCTACAATGAGCAGTTCTTC
CDR3: CASSSSGGIYNEQFF

V: TRBV7-9
J: TRBJ2-1
size: .
D: TRBD1
DNA: TGTGCCAGCAGCTTGGGACAGGGGATTTACAATGAGCAGTTCTTC
CDR3: CASSLGQGIYNEQFF

V: TRBV5-1
J: TRBJ2-1
size: .
D: .
DNA: TGCGCCAGCAGAAGCGGCCTCTCCTACAATGAGCAGTTCTTC
CDR3: CASRSGLSYNEQFF

V: TRBV27
J: TRBJ1-2
size: once
D: TRBD1
DNA: TGTGCCAGCAGTTTTAGGGGGCGTGATGGTGGGGGCTACACCTTC
CDR3: CASSFRGRDGGGYTF

V: TRBV5-4
J: TRBJ1-2
size: once
D: .
DNA: TGTGCCAGCAGCTTGGCCTACTCCGGGAGCTATGGCTACACCTTC
CDR3: CASSLAYSGSYGYTF

V: TRBV5-1
J: TRBJ2-7
size: .
D: .
DNA: TGCGCCAGCAGTATCGGGGGAAGCTCCTACGAGCAGTACTTC
CDR3: CASSIGGSSYEQYF

V: TRBV2
J: TRBJ1-1
size: few
D: .
DNA: TGTGCCAGCTTCTCGGGGGACACTGAAGCTTTCTTT
CDR3: CASFSGDTEAFF

V: TRBV2
J: TRBJ2-3
size: .
D: .
DNA: TGTGCCAGCAGTGATGGGGACTCTAGCACAGATACGCAGTATTTT
CDR3: CASSDGDSSTDTQYF

V: TRBV28
J: TRBJ1-2
size: .
D: .
DNA: TGTGCCAGCAGTTTCCCAGGGGGCTACACCTTC
CDR3: CASSFPGGYTF